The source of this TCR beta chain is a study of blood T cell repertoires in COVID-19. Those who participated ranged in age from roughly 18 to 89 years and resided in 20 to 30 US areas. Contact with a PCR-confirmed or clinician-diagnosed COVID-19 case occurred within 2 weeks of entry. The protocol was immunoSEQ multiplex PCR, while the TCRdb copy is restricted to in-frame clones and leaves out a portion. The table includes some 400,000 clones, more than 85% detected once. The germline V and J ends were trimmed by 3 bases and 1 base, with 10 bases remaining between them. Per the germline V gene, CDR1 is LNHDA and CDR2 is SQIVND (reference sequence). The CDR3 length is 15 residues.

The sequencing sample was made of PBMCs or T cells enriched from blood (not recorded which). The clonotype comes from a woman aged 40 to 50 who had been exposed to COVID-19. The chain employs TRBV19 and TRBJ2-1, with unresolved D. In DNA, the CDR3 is TGTGCCAGTAGTATGTCGGGTGGGTCCTACAATGAGCAGTTCTTC. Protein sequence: CASSMSGGSYNEQFF.